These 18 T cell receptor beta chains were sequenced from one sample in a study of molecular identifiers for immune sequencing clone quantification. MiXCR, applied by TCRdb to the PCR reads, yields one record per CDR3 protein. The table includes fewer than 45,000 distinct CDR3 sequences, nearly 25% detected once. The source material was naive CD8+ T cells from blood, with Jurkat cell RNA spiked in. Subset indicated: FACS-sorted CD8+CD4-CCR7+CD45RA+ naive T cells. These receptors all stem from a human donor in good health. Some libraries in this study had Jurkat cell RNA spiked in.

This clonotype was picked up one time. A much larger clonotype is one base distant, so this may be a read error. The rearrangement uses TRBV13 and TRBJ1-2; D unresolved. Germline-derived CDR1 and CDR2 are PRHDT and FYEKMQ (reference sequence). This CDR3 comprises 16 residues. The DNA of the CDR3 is TGTGCCAGCAGCGGAGGCACAGAGTTAGCTAACTATGGCTGCACCTTC. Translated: CASSGGTELANYGCTF.

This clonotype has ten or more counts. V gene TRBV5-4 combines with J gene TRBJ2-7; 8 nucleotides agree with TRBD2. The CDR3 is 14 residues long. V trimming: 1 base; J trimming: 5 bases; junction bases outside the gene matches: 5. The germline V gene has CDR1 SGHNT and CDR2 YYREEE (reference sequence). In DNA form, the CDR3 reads TGTGCCAGCAGCTTGAGCGGGAGTCCCGACGAGCAGTACTTC. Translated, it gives CASSLSGSPDEQYF.

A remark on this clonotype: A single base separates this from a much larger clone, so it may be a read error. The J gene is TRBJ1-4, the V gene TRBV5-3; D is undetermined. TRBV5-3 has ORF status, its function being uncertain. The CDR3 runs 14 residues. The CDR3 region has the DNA TGTGCCAGCAGCTTGGCCAGCCGGTTTGAAAAACTGTTTTTT. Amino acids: CASSLASRFEKLFF.

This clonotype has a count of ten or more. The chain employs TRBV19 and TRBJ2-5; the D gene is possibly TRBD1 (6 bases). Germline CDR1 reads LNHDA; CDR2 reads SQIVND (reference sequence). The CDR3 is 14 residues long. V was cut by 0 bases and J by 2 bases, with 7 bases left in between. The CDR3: CASSIDGQQETQYF. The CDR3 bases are TGTGCCAGTAGTATAGATGGACAGCAAGAGACCCAGTACTTC.

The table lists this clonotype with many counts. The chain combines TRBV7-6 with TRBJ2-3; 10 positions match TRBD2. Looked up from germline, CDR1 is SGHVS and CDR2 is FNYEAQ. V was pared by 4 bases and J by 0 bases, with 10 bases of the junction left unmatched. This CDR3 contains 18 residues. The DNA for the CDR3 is TGTGCCAGCAGCTCGAGCTTCACTAGCGGGACTAGCACAGATACGCAGTATTTT. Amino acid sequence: CASSSSFTSGTSTDTQYF.

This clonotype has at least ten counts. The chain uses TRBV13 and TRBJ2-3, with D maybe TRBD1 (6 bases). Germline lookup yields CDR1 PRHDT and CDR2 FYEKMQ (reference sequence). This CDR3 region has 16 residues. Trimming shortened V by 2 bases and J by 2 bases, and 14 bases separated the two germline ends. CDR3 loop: CASSLRGSGLTDTQYF. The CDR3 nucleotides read TGTGCCAGCAGCTTAAGGGGGTCCGGGCTCACAGATACGCAGTATTTT. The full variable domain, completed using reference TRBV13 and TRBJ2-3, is AAGVIQSPRHLIKEKRETATLKCYPIPRHDTVYWYQQGPGQDPQFLISFYEKMQSDKGSIPDRFSAQQFSDYHSELNMSSLELGDSALYFCASSLRGSGLTDTQYFGPGTRLTVL.

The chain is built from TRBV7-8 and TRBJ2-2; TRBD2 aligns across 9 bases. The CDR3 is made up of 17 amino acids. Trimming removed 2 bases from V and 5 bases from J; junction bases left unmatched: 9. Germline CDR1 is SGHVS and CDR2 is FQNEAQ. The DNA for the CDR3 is TGTGCCAGCAGCTTAAGTGCTAGCGGGGCCTCAACCGGGGAGCTGTTTTTT. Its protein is CASSLSASGASTGELFF.

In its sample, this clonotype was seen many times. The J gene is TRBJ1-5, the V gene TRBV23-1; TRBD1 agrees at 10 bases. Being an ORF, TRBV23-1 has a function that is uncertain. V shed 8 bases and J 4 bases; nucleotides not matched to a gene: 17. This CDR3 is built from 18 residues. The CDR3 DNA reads TGCGCCAGCGTACCTTCCAGGGACAGGGGCCTCATGAATCAGCCCCAGCATTTT. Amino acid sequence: CASVPSRDRGLMNQPQHF.

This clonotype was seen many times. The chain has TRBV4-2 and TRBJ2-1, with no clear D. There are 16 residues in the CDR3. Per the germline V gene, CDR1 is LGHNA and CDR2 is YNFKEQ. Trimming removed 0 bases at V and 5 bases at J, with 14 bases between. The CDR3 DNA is TGTGCCAGCAGCCAAGACTTCGAGCTGCGACACAATGAGCAGTTCTTC. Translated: CASSQDFELRHNEQFF.

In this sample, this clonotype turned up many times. CDR3 amino acids: CSARDSGALQETQYF. The CDR3 DNA is TGCAGTGCTAGAGATAGCGGGGCCCTACAAGAGACCCAGTACTTC. This chain connects TRBV20-1 to TRBJ2-5; the match to TRBD2 covers 8 bases. Per the germline V gene, CDR1 is DFQATT and CDR2 is SNEGSKA (reference sequence). The CDR3 is 15 amino acids. Trimming at V came to 0 bases and at J to 2 bases, leaving 5 bases not matched to a gene.

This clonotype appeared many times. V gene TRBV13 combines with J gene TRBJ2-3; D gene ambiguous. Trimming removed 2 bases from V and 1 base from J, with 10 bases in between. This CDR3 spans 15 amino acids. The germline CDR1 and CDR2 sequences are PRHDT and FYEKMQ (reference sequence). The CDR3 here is CASSLFRGGTDTQYF. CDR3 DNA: TGTGCCAGCAGCTTATTCAGAGGTGGCACAGATACGCAGTATTTT.

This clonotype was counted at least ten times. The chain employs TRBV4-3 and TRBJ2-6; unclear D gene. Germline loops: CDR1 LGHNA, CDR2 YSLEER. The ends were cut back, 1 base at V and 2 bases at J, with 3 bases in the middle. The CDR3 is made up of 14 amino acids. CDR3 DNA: TGCGCCAGCAGCCAAGTAACTGGGGCCAACGTCCTGACTTTC. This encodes CASSQVTGANVLTF.

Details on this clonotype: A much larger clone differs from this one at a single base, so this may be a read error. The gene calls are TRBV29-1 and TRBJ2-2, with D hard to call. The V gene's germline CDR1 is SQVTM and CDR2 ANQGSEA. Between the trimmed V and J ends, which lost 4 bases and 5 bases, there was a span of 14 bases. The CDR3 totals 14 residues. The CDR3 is CSVVKRGGTGELFF. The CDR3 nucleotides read TGCAGCGTTGTTAAACGCGGTGGAACCGGGGAGCTGTTTTTT.

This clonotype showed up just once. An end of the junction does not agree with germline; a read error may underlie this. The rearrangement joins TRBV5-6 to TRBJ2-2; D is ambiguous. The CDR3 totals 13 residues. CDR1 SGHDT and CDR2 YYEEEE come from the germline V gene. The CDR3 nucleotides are TGCGCCAGCAGCTTGGGGTGCACCGGGGAGCTGTTTTTT. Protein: CASSLGCTGELFF.

CDR3 in DNA: TGTGCCAGCAGCTTAGGAGGGGACACAGATACGCAGTATTTT. Translated, it gives CASSLGGDTDTQYF. V gene TRBV7-9 combines with J gene TRBJ2-3, with D perhaps assigned TRBD1 or TRBD2 (5 bases each). The V end was cut by 1 base, the J end by 2 bases, with 7 bases between. The CDR3 contains 14 residues. Germline loops: CDR1 SEHNR, CDR2 FQNEAQ (reference sequence).

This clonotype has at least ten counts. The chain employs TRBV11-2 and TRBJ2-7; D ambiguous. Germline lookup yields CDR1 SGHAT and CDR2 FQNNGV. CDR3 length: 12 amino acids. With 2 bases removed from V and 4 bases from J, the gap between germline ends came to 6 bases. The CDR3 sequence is CASSLLGYEQYF. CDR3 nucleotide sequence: TGTGCCAGCAGCTTATTAGGGTACGAGCAGTACTTC.

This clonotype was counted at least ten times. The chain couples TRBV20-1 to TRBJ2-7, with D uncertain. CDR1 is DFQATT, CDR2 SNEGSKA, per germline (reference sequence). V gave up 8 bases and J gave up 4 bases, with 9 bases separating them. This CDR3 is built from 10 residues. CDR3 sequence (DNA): TGCAGTTCCGGATCGTACGAGCAGTACTTC. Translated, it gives CSSGSYEQYF.

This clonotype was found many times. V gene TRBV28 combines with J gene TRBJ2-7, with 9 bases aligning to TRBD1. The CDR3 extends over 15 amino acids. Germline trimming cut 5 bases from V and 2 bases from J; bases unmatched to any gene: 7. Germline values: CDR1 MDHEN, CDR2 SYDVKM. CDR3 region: CASSTRTGATYEQYF. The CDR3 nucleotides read TGTGCCAGCAGTACCAGGACAGGGGCCACCTACGAGCAGTACTTC.